Below are 3 T cell receptor beta chains sequenced from a single sample in a study of early T cells in non-severe SARS-CoV-2 infection. TCRdb re-analysed the 5' RACE reads in MiXCR, keeping a single row per CDR3 protein. The sample consists of fewer than 120,000 distinct CDR3 sequences, roughly an eighth of them appearing once. Sequencing was performed on whole blood, taken at baseline. The receptors originated from an adult who was a healthcare worker with PCR-confirmed SARS-CoV-2 infection or an uninfected control (not recorded which).

The chain is built from TRBV5-1 and TRBJ2-3; 8 bases fit TRBD2. The CDR3 is 17 residues long. Germline V CDR1 and CDR2: SGHRS, YFSETQ. Trimming cost V 0 bases and J 0 bases; bases outside gene matches: 6. The CDR3 is CASSLAASGHSTDTQYF. CDR3 bases: TGCGCCAGCAGCTTGGCCGCTAGCGGGCATAGCACAGATACGCAGTATTTT.

This clonotype was picked up many times. The chain employs TRBV28 and TRBJ1-2, with 12 bases lining up with TRBD1. The CDR3 totals 17 residues. J was trimmed by 4 bases and V by 6 bases; bases with no gene match: 12. In germline, CDR1 is MDHEN, CDR2 SYDVKM. CDR3 DNA sequence: TGTGCCAGCAGCCTCCCCGGGACAGGGGGCCGGGCCTATGGCTACACCTTC. Protein: CASSLPGTGGRAYGYTF.

This clonotype has at least ten counts. This chain links TRBV20-1 with TRBJ2-3, with D uncertain. Deletions cut 3 bases from V and 4 bases from J, with 17 bases between. Germline CDR1 and CDR2: DFQATT and SNEGSKA (reference sequence). CDR3 length: 15 amino acids. DNA for the CDR3: TGCAGTGCTAGTAAACTCACGTTGGGCCCAGATACGCAGTATTTT. Translated: CSASKLTLGPDTQYF.